Presented here are 10 T cell receptor beta chains from one specimen sequenced in a study of Ad26.COV2.S vaccination and SARS-CoV-2 variants. The method was immunoSEQ multiplex PCR; TCRdb's version includes in-frame clones alone and lacks a portion of them. The sample carries around 340,000 clones, approximately 90% recorded once. Treatment specified: roughly 20 received Ad26.COV2.S at low or high dose, single or two shots; roughly five received placebo; per-sample allocation not given. Samples were taken on day 63 after the first vaccine or placebo injection. Sequenced material: peripheral blood, taken in a trial of Ad26.COV2.S vaccine versus placebo. The receptors stem from a person between 18 and 65 years old who received the Ad26.COV2.S COVID-19 vaccine or a placebo.

The chain employs TRBV5-8 and TRBJ2-1; no clear D gene. This CDR3 has 15 residues. Germline-derived CDR1 and CDR2 are SGHTS and YDEGEE. V shed 0 bases and J shed 0 bases, with 7 bases lying between them. CDR3 DNA sequence: TGTGCCAGCAGCTTGGAGTTGAACTCCTACAATGAGCAGTTCTTC. Amino acid sequence: CASSLELNSYNEQFF.

This rearrangement joins TRBV9 to TRBJ1-1; unclear D gene. CDR3 length equals 15 residues. Germline V gene sequence: CDR1 SGDLS, CDR2 YYNGEE. Trimming removed 0 bases from V and 0 bases from J, with 9 bases in between. The CDR3 coding sequence is TGTGCCAGCAGCGTAGGGTTGGGAGTGAACACTGAAGCTTTCTTT. It encodes CASSVGLGVNTEAFF.

V and J are TRBV7-8 and TRBJ1-6; weak D call: TRBD1 (5 bases). Trimming pared 3 bases from V and 3 bases from J, leaving 18 bases between. This CDR3 is built from 18 residues. CDR1 is SGHVS, CDR2 FQNEAQ, per germline. This chain's CDR3 is CASSLEKRTLIYNSPLHF. The CDR3 nucleotides read TGTGCCAGCAGCTTGGAAAAGCGGACACTGATCTATAATTCACCCCTCCACTTT.

The V and J genes are TRBV19 and TRBJ1-5; the D is unclear. Germline loops: CDR1 LNHDA, CDR2 SQIVND (reference sequence). V was cut by 0 bases and J by 5 bases, with 8 bases left in between. The CDR3 covers 14 residues. The CDR3 spells CASSIDSLHQPQHF. The CDR3 nucleotides are TGTGCCAGTAGTATAGATAGCCTCCATCAGCCCCAGCATTTT.

This clone showed up just a few times. The chain links TRBV7-9 to TRBJ2-1; 7 nucleotides agree with TRBD2. V was pared by 5 bases and J by 3 bases, with 10 bases of the junction left unmatched. This CDR3 region has 16 residues. Germline V gene sequence: CDR1 SEHNR, CDR2 FQNEAQ (reference sequence). The CDR3 bases are TGTGCCAGCAGCCCCTCGGGGGGATTCGGCTACAATGAGCAGTTCTTC. This sequence encodes CASSPSGGFGYNEQFF.

J is TRBJ2-2 and V is TRBV5-4; 7 bases fit TRBD1. The CDR3 runs to 16 residues. The V segment lost 4 bases and the J segment 7 bases; nucleotides outside the gene matches: 13. CDR1 and CDR2 (germline): SGHNT, YYREEE (reference sequence). The CDR3 DNA reads TGTGCCAGCAGCCCACAAGGGGGCGGTGAGATCGGGGAGCTGTTTTTT. It specifies CASSPQGGGEIGELFF.

The CDR3 DNA reads TGTGCCAGCAGCTTAGACACCTTGGGGGAGCAGTACTTC. The encoded protein is CASSLDTLGEQYF. The chain employs TRBV11-3 and TRBJ2-7; D call uncertain. V was clipped by 0 bases and J by 7 bases, with 10 bases between them. Germline V gives CDR1 SGHNT, CDR2 YENEEA. The CDR3 is 13 amino acids.

CDR3 sequence reads: CASSPGGTGNTIYF. Here the CDR3 DNA reads TGTGCCAGCAGCCCAGGAGGAACTGGAAACACCATATATTTT. The chain joins TRBV6-2 or TRBV6-3 to TRBJ1-3; D not resolved. The CDR3 contains 14 residues. V lost 6 bases, J lost 2 bases, and 11 bases lay in between. In germline, CDR1 is MNHEY, CDR2 SVGEGT.

The chain combines TRBV7-9 with TRBJ2-1; the match to TRBD2 covers 15 bases. Germline V CDR1 and CDR2: SEHNR, FQNEAQ (reference sequence). The J segment lost 9 bases and the V segment lost 5 bases, leaving 5 bases of the junction unmatched. CDR3 size: 15 residues. This chain's CDR3 is CASSPGTSGRSEQFF. The CDR3 DNA is TGTGCCAGCAGCCCGGGGACTAGCGGGAGGAGTGAGCAGTTCTTC.

The CDR3 DNA reads TGTGCCAGCAGCCTGACTAGCGCCAACCCCTACGAGCAGTACTTC. It translates to CASSLTSANPYEQYF. The genes are TRBV11-1 and TRBJ2-7; 8 nucleotides match TRBD2. The ends lost 5 bases at V and 2 bases at J; junction bases unmatched: 8. The CDR3 spans 15 residues. Germline assignment: CDR1 SGHAT and CDR2 FQDESV (reference sequence). Using reference TRBV11-1 and TRBJ2-7 for the parts outside the CDR3, the full variable domain is EAEVAQSPRYKITEKSQAVAFWCDPISGHATLYWYRQILGQGPELLVQFQDESVVDDSQLPKDRFSAERLKGVDSTLKIQPAELGDSAMYLCASSLTSANPYEQYFGPGTRLTVT.